This T cell receptor beta chain was observed in a study of blood T cells in healthy people across ages. This clonotype was counted many times. The CDR3 spans 12 residues. The germline V gene has CDR1 MDHEN and CDR2 SYDVKM. Between the trimmed V and J ends, which lost 3 bases and 4 bases, there was a span of 4 bases. A J-beta primer mix and a sample-barcoded 5' primer were used in a second PCR of about 7 to 12 cycles. TCRdb itself ran the 5' RACE reads through MiXCR, one entry per CDR3 protein. This sample has 750,000 to 950,000 distinct CDR3 sequences, with 25% to 35% found just once. These data were also reused for a study on T cells of mothers and their children.

Sequenced material: blood. The clonotype was recovered from a woman between 40 and 50 years old in good health. This chain joins TRBV28 and TRBJ2-4; D is unresolved. DNA for the CDR3: TGTGCCAGCAGTTTCCTTAAAAACATTCAGTACTTC. Amino acid sequence: CASSFLKNIQYF.